Each of the 8 T cell receptor beta chains below was sequenced from the same sample in a study of T cells in Graves' hyperthyroidism and ophthalmopathy. Using RNA transcripts as the source, TCR beta CDR3 regions were amplified. Researchers ran a first-round RT-PCR on the TCR CDR3 using the HTBI primer set. Via MiXCR, TCRdb re-called the multiplex PCR reads, giving one row per CDR3 protein. The table shows 410,000 or so distinct CDR3 sequences, with about 15% occurring only once. Input material: blood. The receptors derive from a man between 18 and 29 years old with Graves' ophthalmopathy.

At least ten counts were recorded for this clonotype. This chain joins TRBV6-1 and TRBJ1-1; D is undetermined. V lost 8 bases and J lost 6, with 19 bases in between. The CDR3 runs to 14 residues. CDR1 and CDR2 from the germline V gene are MNHNS and SASEGT. The CDR3 DNA reads TGTGCCAGCTCGACCGATGAGGGCCTACCTGAAGCTTTCTTT. Translating gives CASSTDEGLPEAFF.

In this sample, this clonotype turned up many times. The DNA for the CDR3 is TGCAGTGCTAGTCGGAGTCCCACTGAAGCTTTCTTT. Residues: CSASRSPTEAFF. This chain joins TRBV20-1 and TRBJ1-1, with D unclear. Looked up from germline, CDR1 is DFQATT and CDR2 is SNEGSKA (reference sequence). Trimming stripped 3 bases from V and 4 bases from J, with 9 bases between. There are 12 residues in the CDR3.

V is TRBV28 and J is TRBJ2-3; D perhaps matches TRBD1 (5 bases). Trimming took 6 bases from V and 11 from J, leaving 15 bases between them. Germline CDR1 and CDR2: MDHEN and SYDVKM. This CDR3 comprises 12 residues. The CDR3: CASSPTDIQQYF. The DNA for the CDR3 is TGTGCCAGCAGCCCGACAGACATTCAGCAGTATTTT.

This clonotype was counted ten times or more. CDR3 sequence (DNA): TGTGCCAGCAGCTTGGAACAGGGAGGCACAGATACGCAGTATTTT. It yields the protein CASSLEQGGTDTQYF. The J gene is TRBJ2-3, the V gene TRBV7-2, with D perhaps TRBD1 (6 bases). The V gene's germline CDR1 is SGHTA and CDR2 FQGNSA. Deletions cut 3 bases from V and 1 base from J, with 11 bases between. The CDR3 consists of 15 residues.

Many counts were recorded for this clonotype. V usage is TRBV10-3 and J usage is TRBJ2-7; 10 nucleotides agree with TRBD1. The CDR3 runs 15 residues. V gave up 0 bases and J gave up 2 bases; unmatched junction bases: 1. The germline CDR1 and CDR2 sequences are ENHRY and SYGVKD. The CDR3 loop is CAISESGTGAYEQYF. The CDR3 nucleotides are TGTGCCATCAGTGAGTCGGGGACAGGGGCCTACGAGCAGTACTTC.

The table lists this clonotype with a few counts. The chain couples TRBV14 to TRBJ1-2, with no clear D. The V end lost 0 bases, the J end lost 0 bases, and 17 bases lay between the germline ends. The CDR3 sequence is 18 residues long. Looked up from germline, CDR1 is SGHDN and CDR2 is FVKESK. The CDR3 DNA reads TGTGCCAGCAGCCAAGATCGAGTAGACGAAAAACCTAACTATGGCTACACCTTC. Translation gives CASSQDRVDEKPNYGYTF.

This clonotype has at least ten counts. The chain couples TRBV11-2 to TRBJ2-2, with 10 bases that match TRBD2. V dropped 6 bases and J dropped 0; count of bases not matched to a gene: 7. Looked up from germline, CDR1 is SGHAT and CDR2 is FQNNGV. CDR3 length: 17 residues. The CDR3 protein is CASSPLAGDSNTGELFF. The CDR3 DNA reads as TGTGCCAGCAGTCCCCTAGCGGGGGACTCGAACACCGGGGAGCTGTTTTTT.

This clonotype was counted between two and nine times. The chain combines TRBV5-1 with TRBJ2-5, with TRBD2 matching 8 bases. The V segment lost 2 bases and the J segment 0 bases; nucleotides outside the gene matches: 3. Germline loops: CDR1 SGHRS, CDR2 YFSETQ. This CDR3 spans 15 amino acids. CDR3 DNA: TGCGCCAGCAGCTTACGGGGGGGCCACCAAGAGACCCAGTACTTC. Residues: CASSLRGGHQETQYF.